The entry below describes one T cell receptor beta chain. The CDR3 runs to 12 residues. V lost 3 bases and J 8 bases, leaving 13 bases between the germline ends. Germline V gene lookup returns CDR1 SQVTM and CDR2 ANQGSEA. The data originate from a study of CD8 T cells in Susac syndrome. The sequenced target, TCR beta, came from blood CD8+ and CD4+ T cells. Reverse transcription of roughly 0.5 to 1 ug RNA was performed with random hexamers. TCRdb called the immunoSEQ multiplex PCR reads again in MiXCR, with one record for every CDR3 protein. The repertoire has about 53,000 distinct CDR3 sequences, approximately 95% of them found once; the top ten carry 0.75%.

The material sequenced was CD8+ T cells from PBMCs. The chain carries TRBV29-1 and TRBJ1-1; D remains unclear. The receptor was derived from a human donor with Susac syndrome. CDR3 nucleotide sequence: TGCAGCGTTGATCGGGCCAGTCCGGAAGCTTTCTTT. Its protein product is CSVDRASPEAFF.